This TCR beta chain was sequenced for a study of blood T cell dynamics during melanoma immunotherapy. The overall study: Metastatic melanoma patients received first-line pembrolizumab or nivolumab plus ipilimumab. Study-level results: The study could not tell melanoma-specific clones from general immune activation.

To note about this clone: Its antigen is undetermined.

The V gene's germline CDR1 is MNHEY and CDR2 SMNVEV (reference sequence). Deletions cut 3 bases from V and 5 bases from J, with 10 bases between. The CDR3 is 14 residues long. TCRdb keeps only in-frame clones here, not all; method: immunoSEQ multiplex PCR. The sample yields 5,600 or so clones, about four fifths seen once. As to time point: week 3, after first cycle of checkpoint inhibitor. The specimen was blood, collected from a patient treated with checkpoint blockade. The gene calls are TRBV27 and TRBJ1-4; D gene uncertain. This receptor was taken from a human donor with melanoma. This CDR3 reads CASSLAGLNEKLFF. CDR3 sequence (DNA): TGTGCCAGCAGTTTGGCGGGGTTAAATGAAAAACTGTTTTTT.